This T cell receptor (beta chain) was sequenced during a study of cytomegalovirus exposure and HLA in healthy donors. About the study: A later analysis reported the approximately 120 validation repertoires used the same platform as the roughly 700 first-cohort repertoires. General study points: Some public TCRs appeared in many individuals, while most sequences were rare.

Note on this clone: The antigen is not known.

Sequencing was performed with immunoSEQ multiplex PCR; in TCRdb, only in-frame clones are kept and a portion is missing. This table holds more than 120,000 clones, 70% to 90% found once. Trimming pared 1 base from V and 3 bases from J, leaving 10 bases between. The germline gives CDR1 LGHNA, CDR2 YNFKEQ. CDR3 size: 15 residues. The sample consisted of PBMCs. V usage is TRBV4-2 and J usage is TRBJ2-1, with a weak D call TRBD1 (5 bases). The clonotype was recovered from a man between 18 and 29 years old in good health and CMV-seropositive. CDR3 bases: TGTGCCAGCAGCCAAGGTACAGGCGGCTACAATGAGCAGTTCTTC. Its translation: CASSQGTGGYNEQFF.